Here is one TCR beta chain with its context. As yet, its antigen is unknown. The germline CDR1 and CDR2 sequences are ENHRY and SYGVKD. This CDR3 has 12 residues. The data stem from a study of blood T cells in healthy people across ages. Findings and limits, study-wide: Lack of knowledge of donor CMV status possibly confounded expanded clonotype changes.

Primers used in a second PCR of about 7 to 12 cycles were a sample-barcoded 5' primer and a J-beta primer mix. One entry per CDR3 protein, called by TCRdb with MiXCR from the 5' RACE reads. The data contain 600,000 to 1,000,000 distinct CDR3 sequences, 58% of them singletons. The origin of this receptor is a man aged 30 to 45 in good health. The chain combines TRBV10-3 with TRBJ2-7, with D maybe TRBD1 (6 bases). The J call may be wrong; the DNA end is better matched by TRBJ2-5. Sequences were obtained from blood. The CDR3 sequence is CAISSTGETQYF. The CDR3 coding sequence is TGTGCCATCAGTTCCACAGGGGAGACCCAGTACTTC.